The 5 T cell receptor beta chains listed next were all sequenced from one sample in a study of CD8 T cells in ankylosing spondylitis. TCRdb processed the 5' RACE reads anew with MiXCR; each CDR3 protein has one entry. The sample lists 250,000 to 300,000 distinct CDR3 sequences, 15% to 25% occurring once. Specimen: blood, either unsorted or a sorted T cell fraction (not recorded which). The origin of the receptors is a male donor with ankylosing spondylitis or in good health (not recorded which).

This clonotype came up a few times. V and J are TRBV5-1 and TRBJ2-5; 8 nucleotides match TRBD2. CDR3 size: 15 residues. V was pared by 0 bases and J by 5 bases, with 6 bases of the junction left unmatched. The germline V gene encodes CDR1 SGHRS and CDR2 YFSETQ. CDR3 DNA: TGCGCCAGCAGCTTGGCGGCGGGGGGCGTGGAGACCCAGTACTTC. Translating it yields CASSLAAGGVETQYF.

This clonotype was seen at least ten times. This chain joins TRBV12-3 or TRBV12-4 and TRBJ1-2; 8 nucleotides agree with TRBD1. The length of the CDR3 is 14 residues. The trim removed 5 bases at V and 4 bases at J, leaving 6 bases unmatched. The CDR3, as DNA: TGTGCCAGCAGTCCAACAGGGGGATCCTATGGCTACACCTTC. Translated, it gives CASSPTGGSYGYTF.

This clonotype was seen ten or more times. The chain recombines TRBV29-1 with TRBJ2-7, with unresolved D. Germline V gene data show CDR1 as SQVTM and CDR2 as ANQGSEA. V was clipped by 4 bases and J by 1 base, with 11 bases between them. The CDR3 spans 13 residues. The CDR3 sequence: CSVVIGNSYEQYV. The CDR3 DNA reads as TGCAGCGTTGTGATAGGGAATTCCTACGAGCAGTACGTC.

This clonotype was observed a handful of times. The V and J genes are TRBV6-1 and TRBJ1-2; 8 bases map to TRBD1. This CDR3 is 16 amino acids long. The germline gives CDR1 MNHNS, CDR2 SASEGT. V shed 5 bases and J 2 bases; nucleotides not matched to a gene: 10. In nucleotides, the CDR3 is TGTGCCAGCAGTCGACCGGGGCAGGGGGCCAACTATGGCTACACCTTC. It codes for CASSRPGQGANYGYTF.

This clonotype showed up just a few times. The chain employs TRBV3-1 and TRBJ1-3; TRBD1 might be the D (5 bases). The germline gives CDR1 LGHDT, CDR2 YNNKEL (reference sequence). Trimming took 1 base from V and 3 from J, leaving 7 bases between them. CDR3 length: 14 residues. The CDR3 loop reads CASSQGGYGNTIYF. DNA for the CDR3: TGTGCCAGCAGCCAAGGGGGCTATGGAAACACCATATATTTT. Filled out from reference TRBV3-1 and TRBJ1-3, the complete variable domain reads DTAVSQTPKYLVTQMGNDKSIKCEQNLGHDTMYWYKQDSKKFLKIMFSYNNKELIINETVPNRFSPKSPDKAHLNLHINSLELGDSAVYFCASSQGGYGNTIYFGEGSWLTVV.